This TCR beta chain was retrieved from a study of Tregs in tolerant kidney transplant recipients. The study's findings and limits: Few patients were studied, so findings need validation in larger groups. The most relevant donor-specific Treg TCRbeta repertoire apparently came from expansion with activated donor B cells. Biological reproducibility was not directly addressed, but technical replication error appeared minimal.

Recipients received nonmyeloablative bone marrow transplants from related graft donors, with transient mixed chimerism. Unstimulated Tregs (CD4+CD25+CD127-) and CD4+CD25- non-Tregs were sorted from PBMCs. The protocol was immunoSEQ multiplex PCR, while the TCRdb copy is restricted to in-frame clones and leaves out a portion. The sample carries 74,000 or so clones, about 91% recorded once. A remark on this clone: The antigen remains undetermined.

This receptor was obtained from a human patient who received a combined kidney and bone marrow transplant. Some of these T cells may belong to the graft donor. The sample here was CD4+ T cells from blood (PBMCs), taken 24 months after the transplant.

The CDR3 protein is CASSIGDRGYEQYF. In DNA, the CDR3 is TGTGCCAGTAGTATTGGAGACAGGGGCTACGAGCAGTACTTC. The gene calls are TRBV19 and TRBJ2-7, with TRBD1 matching over 8 bases. CDR1 is LNHDA and CDR2 is SQIVND in the germline V gene (reference sequence). The junction had 4 bases not matched to a gene; V was cut back by 3 bases and J by 3 bases. The CDR3 covers 14 residues. The whole variable domain, filled in from reference TRBV19 and TRBJ2-7, reads DGGITQSPKYLFRKEGQNVTLSCEQNLNHDAMYWYRQDPGQGLRLIYYSQIVNDFQKGDIAEGYSVSREKKESFPLTVTSAQKNPTAFYLCASSIGDRGYEQYFGPGTRLTVT.